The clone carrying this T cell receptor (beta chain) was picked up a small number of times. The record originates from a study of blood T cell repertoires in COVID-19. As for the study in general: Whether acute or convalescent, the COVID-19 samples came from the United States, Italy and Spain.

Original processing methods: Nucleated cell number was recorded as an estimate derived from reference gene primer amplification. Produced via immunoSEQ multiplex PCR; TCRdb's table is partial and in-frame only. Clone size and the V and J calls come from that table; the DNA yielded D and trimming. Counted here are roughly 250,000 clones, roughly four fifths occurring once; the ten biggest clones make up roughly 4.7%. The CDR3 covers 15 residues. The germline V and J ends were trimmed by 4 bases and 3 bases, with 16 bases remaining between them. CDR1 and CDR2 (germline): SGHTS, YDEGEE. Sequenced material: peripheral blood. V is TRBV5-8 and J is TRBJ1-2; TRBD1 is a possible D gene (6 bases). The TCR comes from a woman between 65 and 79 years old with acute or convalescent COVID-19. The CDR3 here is CASSQAGGLDYGYTF. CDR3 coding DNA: TGTGCCAGCAGCCAGGCCGGGGGGCTCGACTATGGCTACACCTTC.